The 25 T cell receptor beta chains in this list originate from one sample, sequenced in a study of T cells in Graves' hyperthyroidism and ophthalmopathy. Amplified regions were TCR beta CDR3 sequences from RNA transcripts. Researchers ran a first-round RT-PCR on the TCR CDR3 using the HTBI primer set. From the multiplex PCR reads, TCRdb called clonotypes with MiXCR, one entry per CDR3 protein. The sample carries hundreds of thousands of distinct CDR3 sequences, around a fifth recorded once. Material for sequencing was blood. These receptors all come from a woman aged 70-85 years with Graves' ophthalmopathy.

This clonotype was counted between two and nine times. The CDR3 is CASSTGQKRNEQFF. CDR3 bases: TGTGCCAGTAGTACGGGACAGAAACGAAATGAGCAGTTCTTC. The chain is built from TRBV19 and TRBJ2-1; 7 nucleotides line up with TRBD1. The V segment lost 4 bases and the J segment 7 bases; nucleotides outside the gene matches: 7. Germline V lookup: CDR1 LNHDA, CDR2 SQIVND (reference sequence). The CDR3 length is 14 residues.

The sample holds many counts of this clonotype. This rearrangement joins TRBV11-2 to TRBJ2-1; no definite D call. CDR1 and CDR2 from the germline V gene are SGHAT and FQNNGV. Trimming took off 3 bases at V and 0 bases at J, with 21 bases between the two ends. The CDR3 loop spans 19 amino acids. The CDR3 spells CASSFNGLGGTSSYNEQFF. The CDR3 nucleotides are TGTGCCAGCAGCTTCAACGGCCTGGGCGGAACCAGCTCCTACAATGAGCAGTTCTTC.

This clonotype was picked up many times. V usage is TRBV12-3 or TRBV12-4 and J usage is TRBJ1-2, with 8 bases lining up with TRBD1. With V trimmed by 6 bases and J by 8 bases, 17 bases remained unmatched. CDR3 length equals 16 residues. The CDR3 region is CASSPEQGVPSRGYTF. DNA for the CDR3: TGTGCCAGCAGCCCTGAACAGGGGGTACCGAGCAGGGGCTACACCTTC.

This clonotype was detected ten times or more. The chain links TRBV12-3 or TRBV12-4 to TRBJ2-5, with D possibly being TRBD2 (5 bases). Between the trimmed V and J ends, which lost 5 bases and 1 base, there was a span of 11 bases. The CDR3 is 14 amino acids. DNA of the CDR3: TGTGCCAGCAGTCCCCTCGGGGTCCAAGAGACCCAGTACTTC. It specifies CASSPLGVQETQYF.

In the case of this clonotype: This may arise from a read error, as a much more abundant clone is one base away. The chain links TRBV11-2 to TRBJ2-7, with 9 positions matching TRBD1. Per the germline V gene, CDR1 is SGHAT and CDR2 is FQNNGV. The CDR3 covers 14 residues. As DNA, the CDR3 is TGTGCCAGCAGCTTGGGACAGGGCGTTTACGGGCAGTACTTC. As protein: CASSLGQGVYGQYF.

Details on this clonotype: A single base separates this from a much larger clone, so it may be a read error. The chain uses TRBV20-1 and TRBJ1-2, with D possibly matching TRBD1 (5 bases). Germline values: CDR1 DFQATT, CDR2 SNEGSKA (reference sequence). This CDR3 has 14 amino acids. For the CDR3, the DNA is TGCAGTGCCACAGAACAGGCTTTTAACCATGGCTACACCTTC. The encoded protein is CSATEQAFNHGYTF.

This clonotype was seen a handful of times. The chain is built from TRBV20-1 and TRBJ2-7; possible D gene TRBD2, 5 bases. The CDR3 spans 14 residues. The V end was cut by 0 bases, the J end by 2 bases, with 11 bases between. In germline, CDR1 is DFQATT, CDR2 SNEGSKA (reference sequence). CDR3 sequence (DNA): TGCAGTGCTAGAGACTTGAGCGGTCCCTACGAGCAGTACTTC. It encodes CSARDLSGPYEQYF.

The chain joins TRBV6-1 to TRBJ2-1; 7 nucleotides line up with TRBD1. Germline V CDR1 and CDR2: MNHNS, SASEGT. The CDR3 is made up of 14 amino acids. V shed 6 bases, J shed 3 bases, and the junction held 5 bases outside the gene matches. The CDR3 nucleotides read TGTGCCAGCAGCAGGACAGGTCACTACAATGAGCAGTTCTTC. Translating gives CASSRTGHYNEQFF.

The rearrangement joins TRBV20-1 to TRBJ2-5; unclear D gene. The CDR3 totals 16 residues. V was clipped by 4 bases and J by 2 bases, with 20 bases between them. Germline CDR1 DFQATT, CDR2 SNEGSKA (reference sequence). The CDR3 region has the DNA TGCAGTGCTAATAACCCGCGATGGATTCTACAAGAGACCCAGTACTTC. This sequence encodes CSANNPRWILQETQYF.

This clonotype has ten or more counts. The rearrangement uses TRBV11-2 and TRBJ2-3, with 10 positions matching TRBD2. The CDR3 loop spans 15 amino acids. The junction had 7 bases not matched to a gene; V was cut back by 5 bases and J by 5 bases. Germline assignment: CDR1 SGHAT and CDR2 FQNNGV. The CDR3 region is CASSVSGREIDTQYF. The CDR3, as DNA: TGTGCCAGCAGCGTGAGCGGGAGGGAAATAGATACGCAGTATTTT.

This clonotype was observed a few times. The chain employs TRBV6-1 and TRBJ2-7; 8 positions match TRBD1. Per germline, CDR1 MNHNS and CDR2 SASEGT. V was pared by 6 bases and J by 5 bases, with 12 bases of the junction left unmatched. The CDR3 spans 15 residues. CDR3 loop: CASRVLRLGQDEQYF. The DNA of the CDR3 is TGTGCCAGCAGAGTACTTCGCTTGGGACAGGACGAGCAGTACTTC.

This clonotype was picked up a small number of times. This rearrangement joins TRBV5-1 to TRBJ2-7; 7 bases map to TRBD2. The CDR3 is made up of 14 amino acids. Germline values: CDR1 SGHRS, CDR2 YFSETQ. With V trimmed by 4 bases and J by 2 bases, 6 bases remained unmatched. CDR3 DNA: TGCGCCAGCAGCACCGGGAGGCTGACCTACGAGCAGTACTTC. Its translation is CASSTGRLTYEQYF.

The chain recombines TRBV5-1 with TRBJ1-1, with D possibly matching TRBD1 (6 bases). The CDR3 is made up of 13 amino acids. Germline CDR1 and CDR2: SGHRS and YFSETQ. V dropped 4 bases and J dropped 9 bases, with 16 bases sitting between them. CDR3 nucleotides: TGCGCCAGCAGCCTCGGACAGCAAAATAAAGCTTTCTTT. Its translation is CASSLGQQNKAFF.

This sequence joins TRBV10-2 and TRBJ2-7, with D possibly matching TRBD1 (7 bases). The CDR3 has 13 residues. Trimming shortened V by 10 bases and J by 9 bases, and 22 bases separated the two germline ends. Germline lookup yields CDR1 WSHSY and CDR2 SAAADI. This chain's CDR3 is CATAGQSIGGQYF. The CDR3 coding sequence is TGCGCCACCGCGGGACAGTCAATTGGTGGGCAGTACTTC.

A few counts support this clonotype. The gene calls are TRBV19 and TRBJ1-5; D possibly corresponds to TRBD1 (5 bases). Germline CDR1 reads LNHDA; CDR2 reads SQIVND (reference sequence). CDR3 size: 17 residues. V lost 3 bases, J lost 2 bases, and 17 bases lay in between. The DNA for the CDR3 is TGTGCCAGTAGTATTTGGCTGGGACTGGAAGGCAATCAGCCCCAGCATTTT. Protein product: CASSIWLGLEGNQPQHF.

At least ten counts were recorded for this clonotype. Here the CDR3 DNA reads TGTGCCTGGAGCGCGTATGACACTGAAGCTTTCTTT. Protein sequence: CAWSAYDTEAFF. The V gene is TRBV30, the J gene TRBJ1-1, with D hard to call. V dropped 3 bases and J dropped 3 bases, with 8 bases sitting between them. Germline values: CDR1 GTSNPN, CDR2 SVGIG (reference sequence). The CDR3 length is 12 residues.

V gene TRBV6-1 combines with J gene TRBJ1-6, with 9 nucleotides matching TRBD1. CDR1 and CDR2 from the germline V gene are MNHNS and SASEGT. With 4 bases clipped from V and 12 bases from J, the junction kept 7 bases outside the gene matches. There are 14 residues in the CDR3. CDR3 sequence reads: CASSAQGANLPLHF. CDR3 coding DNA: TGTGCCAGCAGTGCACAGGGGGCGAACTTACCCCTCCACTTT.

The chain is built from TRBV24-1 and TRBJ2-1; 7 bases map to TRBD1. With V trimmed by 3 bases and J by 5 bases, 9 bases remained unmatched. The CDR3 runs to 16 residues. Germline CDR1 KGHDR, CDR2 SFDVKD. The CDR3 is CATSDPTGRWNNEQFF. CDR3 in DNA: TGTGCCACCAGTGATCCGACAGGGCGTTGGAACAATGAGCAGTTCTTC.

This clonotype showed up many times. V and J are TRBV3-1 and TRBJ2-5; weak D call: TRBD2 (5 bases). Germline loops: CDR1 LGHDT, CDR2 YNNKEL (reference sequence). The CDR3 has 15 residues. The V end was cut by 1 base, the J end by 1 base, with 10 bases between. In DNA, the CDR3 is TGTGCCAGCAGCCAAGCTAGCTTCACCCAAGAGACCCAGTACTTC. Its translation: CASSQASFTQETQYF.

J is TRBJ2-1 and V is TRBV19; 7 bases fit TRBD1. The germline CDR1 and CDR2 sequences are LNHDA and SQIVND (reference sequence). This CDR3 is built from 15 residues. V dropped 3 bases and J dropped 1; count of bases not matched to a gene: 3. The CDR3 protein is CASSIGQVSYNEQFF. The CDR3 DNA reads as TGTGCCAGTAGTATCGGACAGGTTTCCTACAATGAGCAGTTCTTC.

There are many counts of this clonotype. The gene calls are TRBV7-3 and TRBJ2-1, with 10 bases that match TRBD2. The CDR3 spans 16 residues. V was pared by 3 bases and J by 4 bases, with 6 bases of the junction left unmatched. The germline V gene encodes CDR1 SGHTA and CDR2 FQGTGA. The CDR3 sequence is CASSFSSGGLYNEQFF. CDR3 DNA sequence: TGTGCCAGCAGCTTTTCTAGCGGGGGTCTTTACAATGAGCAGTTCTTC.

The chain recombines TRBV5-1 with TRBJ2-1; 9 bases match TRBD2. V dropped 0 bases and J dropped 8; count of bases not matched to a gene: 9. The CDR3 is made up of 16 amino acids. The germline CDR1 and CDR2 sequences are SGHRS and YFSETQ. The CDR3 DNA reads TGCGCCAGCAGCTTGGTGGGTAGCGGGAGTGTCTATGAGCAGTTCTTC. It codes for CASSLVGSGSVYEQFF.

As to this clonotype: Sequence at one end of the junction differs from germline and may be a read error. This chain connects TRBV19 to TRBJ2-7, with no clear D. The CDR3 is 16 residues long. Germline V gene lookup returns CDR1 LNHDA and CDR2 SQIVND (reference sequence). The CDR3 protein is CASRQSVAGFPYEQYF. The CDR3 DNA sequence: TGTGCCAGTCGCCAAAGTGTAGCTGGCTTCCCCTATGAGCAGTACTTC.

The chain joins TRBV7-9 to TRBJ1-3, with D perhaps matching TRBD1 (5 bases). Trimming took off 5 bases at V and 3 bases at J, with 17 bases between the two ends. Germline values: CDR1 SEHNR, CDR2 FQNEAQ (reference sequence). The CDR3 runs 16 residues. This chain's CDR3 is CASSPPGTLSGNTIYF. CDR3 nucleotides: TGTGCCAGCAGCCCTCCCGGGACTTTGAGTGGAAACACCATATATTTT. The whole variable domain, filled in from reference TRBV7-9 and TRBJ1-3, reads DTGVSQNPRHKITKRGQNVTFRCDPISEHNRLYWYRQTLGQGPEFLTYFQNEAQLEKSRLLSDRFSAERPKGSFSTLEIQRTEQGDSAMYLCASSPPGTLSGNTIYFGEGSWLTVV.

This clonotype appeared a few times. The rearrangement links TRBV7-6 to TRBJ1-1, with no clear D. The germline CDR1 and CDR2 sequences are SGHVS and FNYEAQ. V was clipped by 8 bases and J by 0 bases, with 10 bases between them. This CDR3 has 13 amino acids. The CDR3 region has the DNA TGTGCCAGCTGTAGGTTCATGAACACTGAAGCTTTCTTT. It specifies CASCRFMNTEAFF.